A single sample is the source of the 31 T cell receptor beta chains below, sequenced in a study of T cells after yellow fever vaccination. A single record per CDR3 protein comes from TCRdb applying MiXCR to the 5' RACE reads. Altogether 15,000 to 20,000 distinct CDR3 sequences are present, about 4% being singletons, with the ten largest covering less than 0.45%. The sample in question was PBMCs, either bulk or a sorted T-cell subset (CD4+, CD8+, memory, or dextramer-sorted; not recorded which), obtained 15 days after the yellow fever booster vaccination. These TCRs come from a man aged 30-40 years who received the YFV17D yellow fever vaccine.

This clonotype was detected many times. The J gene is TRBJ2-7, the V gene TRBV12-5; D gene unclear. Germline loops: CDR1 LGHNT, CDR2 FRNRAP. CDR3 size: 10 residues. V lost 7 bases and J 0 bases, leaving 1 base between the germline ends. The CDR3: CASVSYEQYF. The CDR3 nucleotides read TGTGCTAGTGTCTCCTACGAGCAGTACTTC.

Many counts were recorded for this clonotype. The rearrangement links TRBV20-1 to TRBJ2-4; D perhaps matches TRBD2 (6 bases). The ends were cut back, 7 bases at V and 1 base at J, with 11 bases in the middle. This CDR3 is 13 amino acids long. Germline values: CDR1 DFQATT, CDR2 SNEGSKA (reference sequence). CDR3 coding DNA: TGCAGTGTTACGGCGGGGGCCAAAAACATTCAGTACTTC. Its translation: CSVTAGAKNIQYF.

This clonotype showed up many times. This chain uses TRBV12-5 with TRBJ2-1; 9 bases agree with TRBD2. The germline CDR1 and CDR2 sequences are LGHNT and FRNRAP. After removal of 2 bases from V and 5 bases from J, the junction contained 4 bases not matched to a gene. The CDR3 has 15 residues. The CDR3 nucleotides read TGTGCTAGTGGTTTGATACCTAGCGGGAACAATGAGCAGTTCTTC. Its protein product is CASGLIPSGNNEQFF.

There are many counts of this clonotype. The chain combines TRBV29-1 with TRBJ2-7, with a weak D call TRBD1 (5 bases). Trimming took 4 bases from V and 0 from J, leaving 7 bases between them. The CDR3 is 12 amino acids. Germline loops: CDR1 SQVTM, CDR2 ANQGSEA. The CDR3 region has the DNA TGCAGCGTTGTGGACACCTCCTACGAGCAGTACTTC. As protein: CSVVDTSYEQYF.

This clonotype was seen ten or more times. The CDR3 region has the DNA TGTGCCAGCAGCTTAGGTGTAAGGGAGACCCAGTACTTC. This gives the protein CASSLGVRETQYF. V and J are TRBV7-2 and TRBJ2-5; no firm D call. The CDR3 contains 13 residues. The V gene lost 1 base and the J gene lost 5 bases, with 8 bases spanning the gap. Per the germline V gene, CDR1 is SGHTA and CDR2 is FQGNSA. The full variable domain, with the rest looked up from reference TRBV7-2 and TRBJ2-5, is GAGVSQSPSNKVTEKGKDVELRCDPISGHTALYWYRQSLGQGLEFLIYFQGNSAPDKSGLPSDRFSAERTGGSVSTLTIQRTQQEDSAVYLCASSLGVRETQYFGPGTRLLVL.

This clonotype was counted many times. This chain uses TRBV24-1 with TRBJ1-1; TRBD1 might be the D (5 bases). The CDR3 is 11 residues long. CDR1 is KGHDR and CDR2 is SFDVKD in the germline V gene. The CDR3 DNA reads as TGTGCGACCTGGTCAGGGACTGAAGCTTTCTTT. It translates to CATWSGTEAFF.

This clonotype was seen many times. V gene TRBV7-9 combines with J gene TRBJ2-1; unclear D gene. Germline lookup yields CDR1 SEHNR and CDR2 FQNEAQ (reference sequence). Trimming left V 1 base short and J 5 bases short, with 15 bases between. CDR3 size: 16 residues. The CDR3 nucleotides read TGTGCCAGCAGCTTAGTGGCCGGGCCGGCTCACAATGAGCAGTTCTTC. Amino acids: CASSLVAGPAHNEQFF.

This clonotype was observed many times. The chain couples TRBV3-1 to TRBJ2-7, with TRBD2 matching 7 bases. CDR3 length equals 14 residues. CDR1 and CDR2 from the germline V gene are LGHDT and YNNKEL (reference sequence). V dropped 6 bases and J dropped 0; count of bases not matched to a gene: 5. The CDR3: CASSPSGPSYEQYF. DNA for the CDR3: TGTGCCAGCAGTCCTAGCGGTCCCTCCTACGAGCAGTACTTC.

This clonotype was recorded at least ten times. The gene calls are TRBV25-1 and TRBJ2-2, with D perhaps being TRBD1 or TRBD2 (5 bases each). The CDR3 extends over 14 amino acids. Trimming left V 8 bases short and J 5 bases short, with 15 bases between. Germline V gives CDR1 MGHDK, CDR2 SYGVNS. The CDR3 nucleotides read TGTGCCAGCCAAATCGGGGACGGAACCGGGGAGCTGTTTTTT. Translated, it gives CASQIGDGTGELFF.

This clonotype occurred many times. The V call is TRBV6-5, the J call TRBJ2-7, with 11 bases matching TRBD2. V was clipped by 6 bases and J by 0 bases; unmatched bases: 7. This CDR3 region has 16 residues. Germline assignment: CDR1 MNHEY and CDR2 SVGAGI. DNA for the CDR3: TGTGCCAGCAGCCCTACTAGCGGGAGAGGCTCCTACGAGCAGTACTTC. It translates to CASSPTSGRGSYEQYF.

This clonotype is labeled as medium-sized (0.01 to 0.1%). The genes are TRBV12-3 or TRBV12-4 and TRBJ1-1; D is undetermined. Trimming removed 3 bases at V and 1 base at J, with 6 bases between. The CDR3 is 13 residues long. CDR3 amino acids: CASSFQANTEAFF. DNA of the CDR3: TGTGCCAGCAGTTTTCAGGCGAACACTGAAGCTTTCTTT.

This clonotype has at least ten counts. The chain recombines TRBV7-9 with TRBJ1-3; maybe TRBD1 (5 bases). Germline V CDR1 and CDR2: SEHNR, FQNEAQ (reference sequence). The CDR3 sequence is 15 residues long. Trimming removed 3 bases from V and 4 bases from J, with 13 bases in between. The CDR3 sequence: CASSFHGGRGNTIYF. The CDR3 nucleotides are TGTGCCAGCAGCTTTCACGGGGGGAGAGGAAACACCATATATTTT.

Ten or more counts support this clonotype. The chain combines TRBV6-2 or TRBV6-3 with TRBJ2-7, with TRBD1 identical over 8 bases. CDR1 and CDR2 from the germline V gene are MNHEY and SVGEGT. Trimming took 7 bases from V and 6 from J; bases not matched to a gene: 8. The CDR3 length is 13 residues. For the CDR3, the DNA is TGTGCCAGCATCCCGCAGGGGGCTTTCGAGCAGTACTTC. It translates to CASIPQGAFEQYF.

This clonotype was found many times. The gene calls are TRBV7-9 and TRBJ2-1; TRBD2 matches 10 bases. Germline assignment: CDR1 SEHNR and CDR2 FQNEAQ (reference sequence). This CDR3 spans 19 amino acids. The V segment lost 5 bases and the J segment 1 base; nucleotides outside the gene matches: 14. Here the CDR3 DNA reads TGTGCCAGCAGCCCGGGGGGGGCTAGCGGGAGTTTATCCTACAATGAGCAGTTCTTC. It codes for CASSPGGASGSLSYNEQFF.

This clonotype showed up many times. The V call is TRBV9, the J call TRBJ2-6, with D tentatively TRBD1 (5 bases). CDR3 length: 15 residues. Trimming left V 0 bases short and J 1 base short, with 5 bases between. In germline, CDR1 is SGDLS, CDR2 YYNGEE. The CDR3 DNA is TGTGCCAGCAGCGTAGAGGGGTCTGGGGCCAACGTCCTGACTTTC. It encodes CASSVEGSGANVLTF.

This chain links TRBV5-4 with TRBJ2-3; TRBD1 or TRBD2 may be the D gene (5 bases each). In germline, CDR1 is SGHNT, CDR2 YYREEE (reference sequence). Trimming stripped 5 bases from V and 7 bases from J, with 11 bases between. This CDR3 comprises 12 residues. The CDR3 loop is CASRGEGNTQYF. The DNA for the CDR3 is TGTGCCAGCAGGGGCGAGGGGAATACGCAGTATTTT. The full variable domain, completed using reference TRBV5-4 and TRBJ2-3, is ETGVTQSPTHLIKTRGQQVTLRCSSQSGHNTVSWYQQALGQGPQFIFQYYREEENGRGNFPPRFSGLQFPNYSSELNVNALELDDSALYLCASRGEGNTQYFGPGTRLTVL.

Ten or more counts support this clonotype. V is TRBV20-1 and J is TRBJ2-1, with 9 bases that match TRBD2. Looked up from germline, CDR1 is DFQATT and CDR2 is SNEGSKA (reference sequence). Trimming took 4 bases from V and 5 from J; bases not matched to a gene: 9. This CDR3 region has 15 residues. The CDR3 region is CSATRAGGGHNEQFF. The DNA for the CDR3 is TGCAGTGCTACCCGGGCGGGGGGGGGCCACAATGAGCAGTTCTTC.

This clonotype was observed many times. This sequence joins TRBV5-4 and TRBJ2-3, with TRBD2 identical over 9 bases. The CDR3 runs to 16 residues. Germline CDR1 and CDR2: SGHNT and YYREEE (reference sequence). J lost 4 bases, V lost 0 bases, and 6 bases had no gene match. This CDR3 reads CASSLGEREVADTQYF. DNA for the CDR3: TGTGCCAGCAGCTTGGGTGAGCGGGAGGTAGCAGATACGCAGTATTTT. The full variable domain, in which reference TRBV5-4 and TRBJ2-3 provide the parts outside the CDR3, is ETGVTQSPTHLIKTRGQQVTLRCSSQSGHNTVSWYQQALGQGPQFIFQYYREEENGRGNFPPRFSGLQFPNYSSELNVNALELDDSALYLCASSLGEREVADTQYFGPGTRLTVL.

This clonotype was observed at least ten times. The rearrangement joins TRBV19 to TRBJ2-2, with D uncertain. The CDR3 sequence is 15 residues long. CDR1 and CDR2 (germline): LNHDA, SQIVND (reference sequence). The germline V and J ends were trimmed by 5 bases and 5 bases, with 15 bases remaining between them. The CDR3 is CASSGRWGWTGELFF. CDR3 sequence (DNA): TGTGCCAGTAGTGGACGGTGGGGATGGACCGGGGAGCTGTTTTTT.

This clonotype was counted at least ten times. J is TRBJ1-5 and V is TRBV7-8, with D perhaps matching TRBD1 (5 bases). From germline, CDR1 is SGHVS and CDR2 FQNEAQ. Trimming left V 8 bases short and J 5 bases short, with 13 bases between. The CDR3 sequence is 13 residues long. This chain's CDR3 is CASGYTGDQPQHF. The CDR3 DNA is TGTGCCAGCGGATATACGGGGGATCAGCCCCAGCATTTT.

This clonotype was seen many times. The genes are TRBV20-1 and TRBJ2-7, with TRBD2 matching 12 bases. The V gene's germline CDR1 is DFQATT and CDR2 SNEGSKA (reference sequence). This CDR3 has 14 residues. V shed 4 bases, J shed 7 bases, and the junction held 8 bases outside the gene matches. In DNA form, the CDR3 reads TGCAGTGCTAATCTAGCGGGAGGGCCCGATGAGCAGTACTTC. Translating gives CSANLAGGPDEQYF.

By sample share, this clonotype is medium-sized. This sequence joins TRBV9 and TRBJ1-4, with no clear D. With 1 base removed from V and 3 bases from J, the gap between germline ends came to 10 bases. This CDR3 spans 15 amino acids. Germline assignment: CDR1 SGDLS and CDR2 YYNGEE. The CDR3 protein is CASSVTSAANEKLFF. Written as DNA, the CDR3 is TGTGCCAGCAGCGTAACAAGTGCGGCTAATGAAAAACTGTTTTTT.

The sample holds many counts of this clonotype. The V and J genes are TRBV28 and TRBJ2-5; maybe TRBD1 (6 bases). The CDR3 consists of 16 residues. Germline V gene data show CDR1 as MDHEN and CDR2 as SYDVKM. V was trimmed by 6 bases and J by 3 bases, leaving 20 bases between them. The DNA of the CDR3 is TGTGCCAGCAGAGGTTCCCCCGGACAGTTGGAAGAGACCCAGTACTTC. This sequence encodes CASRGSPGQLEETQYF. Based on the CDR3 plus reference TRBV28 and TRBJ2-5, the full variable domain is DVKVTQSSRYLVKRTGEKVFLECVQDMDHENMFWYRQDPGLGLRLIYFSYDVKMKEKGDIPEGYSVSREKKERFSLILESASTNQTSMYLCASRGSPGQLEETQYFGPGTRLLVL.

This clonotype is labeled as medium-sized. V usage is TRBV3-1 and J usage is TRBJ2-4, with a weak D call TRBD2 (6 bases). The V gene's germline CDR1 is LGHDT and CDR2 YNNKEL (reference sequence). The ends were cut back, 2 bases at V and 6 bases at J, with 23 bases in the middle. The CDR3 is made up of 18 amino acids. This chain's CDR3 is CASSQSGNTGEDRNIQYF. CDR3 sequence (DNA): TGTGCCAGCAGCCAAAGTGGTAATACGGGAGAGGATCGAAACATTCAGTACTTC.

This clonotype was recorded at least ten times. This sequence joins TRBV29-1 and TRBJ1-1, with D unclear. The CDR3 length is 13 residues. CDR1 SQVTM and CDR2 ANQGSEA come from the germline V gene. The germline V and J ends were trimmed by 3 bases and 0 bases, with 8 bases remaining between them. The CDR3 is CSVDRIMNTEAFF. DNA of the CDR3: TGCAGCGTTGATCGGATTATGAACACTGAAGCTTTCTTT.

In its sample, this clonotype was seen many times. The rearrangement links TRBV5-5 to TRBJ2-7; the D is unclear. Germline-derived CDR1 and CDR2 are SGHKS and YYEKEE (reference sequence). V shed 4 bases and J shed 4 bases, with 12 bases lying between them. The CDR3 is made up of 13 amino acids. CDR3 bases: TGTGCCAGCAGCGTTCCGGTAGGGTACGAGCAGTACTTC. This translates into CASSVPVGYEQYF.

This clonotype has ten or more counts. The V and J genes are TRBV20-1 and TRBJ2-1; no reliable D call. V gave up 3 bases and J gave up 6 bases, with 9 bases separating them. CDR1 DFQATT and CDR2 SNEGSKA come from the germline V gene (reference sequence). This CDR3 comprises 12 residues. The DNA of the CDR3 is TGCAGTGCTAGGCAGCTGGGCAATGAGCAGTTCTTC. Amino acid sequence: CSARQLGNEQFF.

This clonotype is labeled as medium-sized. V is TRBV6-5 and J is TRBJ2-2; D perhaps matches TRBD2 (6 bases). Looked up from germline, CDR1 is MNHEY and CDR2 is SVGAGI. V was pared by 4 bases and J by 4 bases, with 19 bases between. The CDR3 has 17 amino acids. Written as DNA, the CDR3 is TGTGCCAGCAGTTCCCTACCCTCGGGAGTAGGCACCGGGGAGCTGTTTTTT. Translated, it gives CASSSLPSGVGTGELFF.

This clonotype has at least ten counts. The gene calls are TRBV18 and TRBJ2-1; D may match TRBD1 or TRBD2 (8 bases each). V was trimmed by 3 bases and J by 6 bases, leaving 18 bases between them. Germline V CDR1 and CDR2: KGHSH, LQKENI. The CDR3 loop spans 16 amino acids. CDR3 DNA sequence: TGTGCCAGCTCACCCAATCTTAGCGGGACAGGCAATGAGCAGTTCTTC. It translates to CASSPNLSGTGNEQFF.

This clonotype was counted ten times or more. This chain links TRBV27 with TRBJ1-4, with TRBD1 identical over 10 bases. This CDR3 is 15 amino acids long. Germline loops: CDR1 MNHEY, CDR2 SMNVEV (reference sequence). V was pared by 7 bases and J by 7 bases, with 9 bases of the junction left unmatched. The CDR3 DNA sequence: TGTGCCAGCACCCTAAACCGGGACAGGGGTGAAAAACTGTTTTTT. As protein: CASTLNRDRGEKLFF.

This clonotype showed up many times. The chain links TRBV29-1 to TRBJ1-2; D may be TRBD1 (5 bases). Germline assignment: CDR1 SQVTM and CDR2 ANQGSEA. V was clipped by 0 bases and J by 4 bases, with 27 bases between them. There are 19 residues in the CDR3. CDR3 sequence reads: CSVEDPNIPHHLGVYGYTF. The CDR3 DNA reads TGCAGCGTTGAAGATCCTAATATCCCCCATCACCTAGGGGTCTATGGCTACACCTTC.